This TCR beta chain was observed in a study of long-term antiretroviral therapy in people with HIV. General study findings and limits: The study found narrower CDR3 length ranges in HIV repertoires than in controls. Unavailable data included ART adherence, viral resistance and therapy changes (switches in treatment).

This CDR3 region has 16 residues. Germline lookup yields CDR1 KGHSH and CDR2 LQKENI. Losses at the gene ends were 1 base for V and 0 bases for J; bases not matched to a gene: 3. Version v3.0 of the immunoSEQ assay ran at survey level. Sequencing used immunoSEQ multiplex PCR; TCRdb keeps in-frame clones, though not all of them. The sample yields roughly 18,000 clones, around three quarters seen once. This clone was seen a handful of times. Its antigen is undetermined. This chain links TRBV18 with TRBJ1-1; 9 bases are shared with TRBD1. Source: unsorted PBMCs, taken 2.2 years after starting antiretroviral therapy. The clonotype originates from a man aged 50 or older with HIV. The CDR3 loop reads CASSPRNRGLNTEAFF. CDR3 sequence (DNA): TGTGCCAGCTCACCACGAAACAGGGGGCTGAACACTGAAGCTTTCTTT.